A selection of T cell receptor beta chains follows, all from one sample in a study of T cell responses to AZD1222 COVID-19 vaccine. TCRdb keeps only in-frame clones here, not all; method: immunoSEQ multiplex PCR. The table records 84,000 or so clones, 90% of them present only once. The sample in question was peripheral blood, obtained 28 days after the second AZD1222 dose. The receptors come from an adult who received the AZD1222 COVID-19 vaccine. CDR3s include the opening cysteine and the closing phenylalanine or tryptophan. The D gene is left open where the match is weak. Rows may omit the clone size; those that give it use once, few, many or a size class.

once	TRBV10-2	TRBJ2-5	.	TGCGCCAGCGGGCAGACTGGTGGCCAAGAGACCCAGTACTTC	CASGQTGGQETQYF
.	TRBV18	TRBJ1-5	.	TGTGCCAGCTCAGACGACGGTCCGCCCCAGCATTTT	CASSDDGPPQHF
.	TRBV3-1/TRBV3-2	TRBJ1-2	.	TGTGCCAGCAGCCACGGGACGGGACCGTCTTCGGATGGCTACACCTTC	CASSHGTGPSSDGYTF
.	TRBV4-1	TRBJ2-7	.	TGCGCCAGCAGCCAAGAGGGCGGGACTGGACTCTCCTACGAGCAGTACTTC	CASSQEGGTGLSYEQYF
.	TRBV5-4	TRBJ2-2	.	TGTGCCAGCGGTGAGGCAGGGAGCAGCGGGGAGCTGTTTTTT	CASGEAGSSGELFF
.	TRBV5-1	TRBJ2-7	.	TGCGCCAGCAGCTTGGTTACAGGGAGAAGCTCCTACGAGCAGTACTTC	CASSLVTGRSSYEQYF
.	TRBV9	TRBJ1-5	.	TGTGCCAGCAGCGTAGAGGGGGGGCTGGATCAGCCCCAGCATTTT	CASSVEGGLDQPQHF
.	TRBV7-3	TRBJ1-1	.	TGTGCCAGCAGCTTGATGAGCAGCACTGAAGCTTTCTTT	CASSLMSSTEAFF
.	TRBV6-4	TRBJ2-3	.	TGTGCCAGCAGTGTCCCCATGATGAGTAGCACAGATACGCAGTATTTT	CASSVPMMSSTDTQYF
once	TRBV29-1	TRBJ2-3	.	TGCAGCCTAATACTTAGGGGAGTAACGCAGTATTTT	CSLILRGVTQYF
once	TRBV9	TRBJ2-2	.	TGTGCCAGCAGCGTAGAGACCCAGGGCACCGGGGAGCTGTTTTTT	CASSVETQGTGELFF
.	TRBV18	TRBJ2-1	TRBD2	TGTGCCAGCTCACCAGGGACTAGGGCTGAGCAGTTCTTC	CASSPGTRAEQFF
.	TRBV27	TRBJ1-1	.	TGTGCCAGCAGTTTATTTGGACAGTCCACTGAAGCTTTCTTT	CASSLFGQSTEAFF
.	TRBV7-9	TRBJ2-3	TRBD1	TGTGCCAGCAGCTTCCAGCCCGGGACAGGAAGCACAGATACGCAGTATTTT	CASSFQPGTGSTDTQYF
.	TRBV7-3	TRBJ2-1	TRBD2	TGTGCCAGCAGCTTAACGAGGGCTAGCGGGGGTGATGAGCAGTTCTTC	CASSLTRASGGDEQFF
.	TRBV2	TRBJ1-5	.	TGTGCCAGCAGTCCTCGAGGACAGTTCAATCAGCCCCAGCATTTT	CASSPRGQFNQPQHF
.	TRBV24-1	TRBJ2-3	TRBD2	TGTGCCACCTCTCCCCGTGGGACTAGCTTAGATACGCAGTATTTT	CATSPRGTSLDTQYF
.	TRBV18	TRBJ2-3	TRBD1	TGTGCCAGCTCTCCACCGACAGGGGGCGGCTCAGATACGCAGTATTTT	CASSPPTGGGSDTQYF
.	TRBV2	TRBJ2-7	.	TGTGCCAGCAGTGATTATGCAGAAACGGACTACGAGCAGTACTTC	CASSDYAETDYEQYF
.	TRBV9	TRBJ1-1	TRBD1	TGTGCCAGCAGCCAGAACAGGGGTACTGAAGCTTTCTTT	CASSQNRGTEAFF
.	TRBV19	TRBJ1-5	.	TGTGCCAGTAGTACTTGGGGAAGTGGCAATCAGCCCCAGCATTTT	CASSTWGSGNQPQHF
.	TRBV7-9	TRBJ1-2	.	TGTGCCAGCAGCTTCCAAGACTATGGCTACACCTTC	CASSFQDYGYTF
.	TRBV30	TRBJ1-3	.	TGTGCCTGGAGTGTATCACTAGGTGGAAACACCATATATTTT	CAWSVSLGGNTIYF
.	TRBV5-5	TRBJ2-7	.	TGTGCCAGCAGCCAAGACTTTTATTCCTACGAGCAGTACTTC	CASSQDFYSYEQYF
.	TRBV5-8	TRBJ1-5	TRBD1	TGTGCCAGCAGCCGCGGGACAGGGGGCGGTCAGCCCCAGCATTTT	CASSRGTGGGQPQHF
.	TRBV6-5	TRBJ1-1	TRBD1	TGTGCCAGCAGCAAGACAGGGAAAAACACTGAAGCTTTCTTT	CASSKTGKNTEAFF
once	TRBV7-3	TRBJ1-1	.	TGTGCCAGCAGCCGACAGTTGAACACTGAAGCTTTCTTT	CASSRQLNTEAFF
.	TRBV9	TRBJ1-1	TRBD1	TGTGCCAGCAGCGCTCGGACAGGGGGACTTGAAGCTTTCTTT	CASSARTGGLEAFF
.	TRBV6-5	TRBJ1-5	.	TGTGCCAGCAGTTACTCAGCCAGGGGCAATCAGCCCCAGCATTTT	CASSYSARGNQPQHF
.	TRBV5-1	TRBJ1-5	.	TGCGCCAGCTCTGCGGGGTTACGTCAGCCCCAGCATTTT	CASSAGLRQPQHF
.	TRBV5-5	TRBJ1-1	.	TGTGCCAGCAGCGTAACAAACACTGAAGCTTTCTTT	CASSVTNTEAFF
.	TRBV19	TRBJ2-2	.	TGTGCCAGTAGTATTGATCTTGTTAGCGTACCGGTGGGGGAGCTGTTTTTT	CASSIDLVSVPVGELFF
.	TRBV4-3	TRBJ2-3	TRBD2	TGCGCCAGCAGCCAGGAAAGCGGGAGGGTCCAGGGGGATACGCAGTATTTT	CASSQESGRVQGDTQYF
.	TRBV6-5	TRBJ1-2	.	TGTGCCAGCAGTCGGGGAGACAGTGAAGGCTACACCTTC	CASSRGDSEGYTF
.	TRBV3-1/TRBV3-2	TRBJ1-5	.	TGTGCCAGCAGCAGTGCGGGCGGCGGTCAGCCCCAGCATTTT	CASSSAGGGQPQHF
once	TRBV7-9	TRBJ2-5	TRBD1	TGTGCCAGCAGCCGCCAGCCTAGACAGGGCGGGGAGACCCAGTACTTC	CASSRQPRQGGETQYF
.	TRBV7-9	TRBJ2-1	TRBD2	TGTGCCAGCATCGAAGAGGCGGGAGGGCCGCATGAGCAGTTCTTC	CASIEEAGGPHEQFF
.	TRBV7-9	TRBJ2-1	.	TGTGCCAGCAGCTTCTGGGCTAAATTCCATGAGCAGTTCTTC	CASSFWAKFHEQFF
.	TRBV28	TRBJ2-7	TRBD1	TGTGCCAGCAGAACCGACAGGGATGAGCAGTACTTC	CASRTDRDEQYF
.	TRBV28	TRBJ2-2	TRBD2	TGTGCCAGCAGTCAAGGGACTAGCAGAACCGGGGAGCTGTTTTTT	CASSQGTSRTGELFF
.	TRBV6-5	TRBJ2-2	TRBD1	TGTGCCAGCAGGGGGGACAGTCCGAACACCGGGGAGCTGTTTTTT	CASRGDSPNTGELFF
.	TRBV12-3/TRBV12-4	TRBJ1-2	.	TGTGCCAGCAGTTTGACAGGCGGCTACACCTTC	CASSLTGGYTF
.	TRBV3-1/TRBV3-2	TRBJ2-5	.	TGTGCCAGCAGCGGGGCCGAAGAGACCCAGTACTTC	CASSGAEETQYF
.	TRBV11-3	TRBJ2-5	TRBD1	TGTGCCAGCAGCTTAGAGGGGGTTAGGTGGCGGGGACAGGCCGTGGAGACCCAGTACTTC	CASSLEGVRWRGQAVETQYF
.	TRBV11-3	TRBJ1-1	.	TGTGCCAGCAGCTTAGATCGTCCTAGTGAAGCTTTCTTT	CASSLDRPSEAFF
.	TRBV19	TRBJ1-3	.	TGTGCCAGTAGTATTTATGTGGCGGACAGCTCTGGAAACACCATATATTTT	CASSIYVADSSGNTIYF
once	TRBV5-8	TRBJ1-6	.	TGTGCCAGCGGCTATTCACCCCTCCACTTT	CASGYSPLHF
few	TRBV15	TRBJ2-2	TRBD1	TGTGCCACCAGCAGAGTGAATACAGGGGGTACGAACACCGGGGAGCTGTTTTTT	CATSRVNTGGTNTGELFF
.	TRBV2	TRBJ2-5	.	TGTGCCAGCAGTGACGCTAGAATAGTAGTACAGAAAAAACAAGAGACCCAGTACTTC	CASSDARIVVQKKQETQYF
once	TRBV7-2	TRBJ2-2	.	TGTGCCAGCAGCTTGAGGGCCACGAACACCGGGGAGCTGTTTTTT	CASSLRATNTGELFF
.	TRBV7-6	TRBJ2-7	.	TGTGCCAGCAGCTTAAGTCAGGGAGACATCTACGAGCAGTACTTC	CASSLSQGDIYEQYF
.	TRBV11-2	TRBJ2-7	TRBD2	TGTGCCAGCAGCCCTAGAGTAGCGGGAGAAAGGAGAGAGCAGTACTTC	CASSPRVAGERREQYF
.	TRBV7-9	TRBJ2-1	TRBD1	TGTGCCAGCAGCCCGACAGGGTGGACCTACAATGAGCAGTTCTTC	CASSPTGWTYNEQFF
.	TRBV5-1	TRBJ2-7	TRBD2	TGCGCCAGCAGCTCGCCGACTAGCGGGGCCTCCTACGAGCAGTACTTC	CASSSPTSGASYEQYF
once	TRBV11-3	TRBJ2-7	.	TGTGCCAGCAGCTTAGGATCGGCCCGGACCGCCATAGGGCAGTACTTC	CASSLGSARTAIGQYF
.	TRBV5-1	TRBJ1-2	.	TGCGCCAGCAGCTTGGATCCCACAGGGAATGGCTACACCTTC	CASSLDPTGNGYTF
.	TRBV9	TRBJ2-1	TRBD1	TGTGCCAGCAGCGCAGGGACAGCCAATGAGCAGTTCTTC	CASSAGTANEQFF